The 22 T cell receptor beta chains below were found in one sample sequenced in a study of T cell repertoires in cytomegalovirus infection. A single record per CDR3 protein comes from TCRdb applying MiXCR to the reads. This table holds approximately 250,000 distinct CDR3 sequences, 22% found once. Sequencing input: CD8+ T cells from PBMCs. The origin of the receptors is a human donor in good health (CMV status not recorded). Some clones in this sample may be carry-over from other donors' samples.

The V and J genes are TRBV5-1 and TRBJ1-2; no clear D gene. Between the trimmed V and J ends, which lost 0 bases and 6 bases, there was a span of 12 bases. Germline CDR1 is SGHRS and CDR2 is YFSETQ. This CDR3 spans 14 amino acids. The CDR3 is CASSLVRTTDGYTF. As DNA, the CDR3 is TGCGCCAGCAGCTTGGTGCGCACCACAGATGGCTACACCTTC.

This clonotype was seen a few times. The chain is built from TRBV7-6 and TRBJ2-7, with D maybe TRBD1 (5 bases). The length of the CDR3 is 17 residues. Germline V gives CDR1 SGHVS, CDR2 FNYEAQ. With 2 bases removed from V and 0 bases from J, the gap between germline ends came to 17 bases. CDR3 sequence (DNA): TGTGCCAGCAGCTTATCGACTGCCGGACACCTCTCCTACGAGCAGTACTTC. It specifies CASSLSTAGHLSYEQYF.

The chain recombines TRBV12-3 or TRBV12-4 with TRBJ2-1; TRBD2 agrees at 8 bases. J gave up 6 bases and V 5 bases, and 6 bases lay outside the gene matches. This CDR3 has 14 residues. The CDR3 nucleotides are TGTGCCAGCAGTAACGGGGGGGTCCCCAATGAGCAGTTCTTC. Translated: CASSNGGVPNEQFF.

This clonotype was counted ten times or more. The chain joins TRBV28 to TRBJ2-7; a weak D match, TRBD1 (6 bases). The CDR3 has 14 residues. Germline V gives CDR1 MDHEN, CDR2 SYDVKM. Trimming left V 6 bases short and J 3 bases short, with 15 bases between. The CDR3 bases are TGTGCCAGCAGCCCAGCCGGGACAATCTACGAGCAGTACTTC. Protein: CASSPAGTIYEQYF.

This clonotype came up a few times. This chain joins TRBV19 and TRBJ1-5, with D unresolved. This CDR3 comprises 14 residues. V was clipped by 9 bases and J by 3 bases, with 15 bases between them. Germline CDR1 reads LNHDA; CDR2 reads SQIVND (reference sequence). The CDR3 here is CASRENPLNQPQHF. CDR3 in DNA: TGTGCCAGCCGAGAGAATCCACTCAATCAGCCCCAGCATTTT.

The V and J genes are TRBV5-6 and TRBJ2-1; D might be TRBD1 (6 bases). Trimming took 3 bases from V and 9 from J, leaving 16 bases between them. CDR1 SGHDT and CDR2 YYEEEE come from the germline V gene. This CDR3 region has 14 residues. The CDR3 protein is CASSSPETGPEQFF. DNA for the CDR3: TGTGCCAGCAGCTCACCGGAGACAGGACCTGAGCAGTTCTTC.

The gene calls are TRBV29-1 and TRBJ2-5; TRBD1 agrees at 8 bases. CDR1 is SQVTM and CDR2 is ANQGSEA in the germline V gene. V trimming: 7 bases; J trimming: 5 bases; junction bases outside the gene matches: 12. This CDR3 contains 14 residues. CDR3 bases: TGCAGCGCCCCCGGGGCAGGGGGCTATGAGACCCAGTACTTC. Translating it yields CSAPGAGGYETQYF.

This rearrangement joins TRBV7-9 to TRBJ1-4; D is uncertain. Germline lookup yields CDR1 SEHNR and CDR2 FQNEAQ (reference sequence). This CDR3 contains 14 residues. V lost 4 bases and J lost 7, with 13 bases in between. In DNA form, the CDR3 reads TGTGCCAGCAGCTCTAGAGAGGAGGCTGAAAAACTGTTTTTT. Protein product: CASSSREEAEKLFF.

The chain joins TRBV28 to TRBJ2-7, with 8 bases fitting TRBD1. Germline V gene lookup returns CDR1 MDHEN and CDR2 SYDVKM. The CDR3 spans 14 residues. The ends lost 7 bases at V and 2 bases at J; junction bases unmatched: 7. Here the CDR3 DNA reads TGTGCCAGCACGCACAGGGGGGAGACCTACGAGCAGTACTTC. Translation gives CASTHRGETYEQYF.

As to this clonotype: The conserved closing phenylalanine or tryptophan is absent in this CDR3, likely reflecting a read error. The J gene is TRBJ1-4, the V gene TRBV4-2, with TRBD1 as a possible D gene (5 bases). Deletions cut 1 base from V and 5 bases from J, with 5 bases between. This CDR3 is built from 13 residues. Germline V gene sequence: CDR1 LGHNA, CDR2 YNFKEQ. The chain's CDR3 is CASSQGGNEKLFL. CDR3 nucleotides: TGTGCCAGCAGCCAAGGGGGGAATGAAAAACTGTTTCTT.

This clonotype was counted only a few times. This chain joins TRBV5-6 and TRBJ2-3, with 11 bases fitting TRBD2. V trimming: 1 base; J trimming: 3 bases; junction bases outside the gene matches: 10. Germline assignment: CDR1 SGHDT and CDR2 YYEEEE. The CDR3 is 18 residues long. CDR3 nucleotide sequence: TGTGCCAGCAGCTTGTCTAGCGGGGGGCCCTTGGGAACAGATACGCAGTATTTT. Translating gives CASSLSSGGPLGTDTQYF.

There are many counts of this clonotype. This CDR3 reads CASSPGGGRVTEAFF. CDR3 DNA sequence: TGTGCCAGCAGCCCAGGGGGGGGGAGGGTCACTGAAGCTTTCTTT. V gene TRBV7-2 combines with J gene TRBJ1-1, with TRBD1 matching 7 bases. Unmatched junction bases numbered 10, after V lost 5 bases and J lost 4 bases. The CDR3 spans 15 residues. CDR1 is SGHTA and CDR2 is FQGNSA in the germline V gene.

This clonotype occurred a few times. The chain recombines TRBV4-1 with TRBJ1-1; D gene ambiguous. Germline V CDR1 and CDR2: MGHRA, YSYEKL. This CDR3 is 16 amino acids long. Trimming pared 2 bases from V and 4 bases from J, leaving 17 bases between. Here the CDR3 DNA reads TGCGCCAGCAGCCAAAGAGCCACATCTACGGGCACTGAAGCTTTCTTT. It codes for CASSQRATSTGTEAFF.

Regarding this clonotype: Possible read error: a much larger clone is one base away. This chain links TRBV6-4 with TRBJ2-1, with 7 bases lining up with TRBD2. The CDR3 extends over 14 amino acids. Losses at the gene ends were 4 bases for V and 4 bases for J; bases not matched to a gene: 4. Germline-derived CDR1 and CDR2 are MRHNA and SNTAGT. This chain's CDR3 is CASSVGGRYNEQFF. CDR3 DNA sequence: TGTGCCAGCAGTGTGGGGGGGAGGTACAATGAGCAGTTCTTC.

The chain recombines TRBV6-6 with TRBJ2-7; unclear D gene. This CDR3 spans 12 amino acids. The V end was cut by 7 bases, the J end by 3 bases, with 10 bases between. Per germline, CDR1 MNHNY and CDR2 SVGAGI (reference sequence). CDR3 protein: CASKGSNYEQYF. DNA of the CDR3: TGTGCCAGCAAAGGCAGCAACTACGAGCAGTACTTC.

This clonotype appeared many times. V usage is TRBV7-6 and J usage is TRBJ2-2; possibly TRBD1 or TRBD2 for D (5 bases each). The germline V gene has CDR1 SGHVS and CDR2 FNYEAQ. This CDR3 spans 16 amino acids. V gave up 2 bases and J gave up 2 bases, with 12 bases separating them. CDR3 sequence reads: CASSLFRGENTGELFF. The CDR3, as DNA: TGTGCCAGCAGCTTATTCCGGGGCGAAAACACCGGGGAGCTGTTTTTT.

This clonotype was found once. A clone one base away is much larger, so this may be a read error. The rearrangement joins TRBV11-2 to TRBJ2-7, with 11 positions matching TRBD1. The CDR3 runs to 15 residues. V lost 4 bases, J lost 7 bases, and 9 bases stayed unmatched. CDR1 is SGHAT and CDR2 is FQNNGV in the germline V gene. CDR3 nucleotides: TGTGCCAGCAGCTGGCCCGGGACAGGGGGAGTAGAGCAGTACTTC. Translated: CASSWPGTGGVEQYF.

This clonotype has a handful of counts. This chain joins TRBV3-1 and TRBJ2-1, with 7 positions matching TRBD2. The ends lost 0 bases at V and 2 bases at J; junction bases unmatched: 4. CDR1 and CDR2 (germline): LGHDT, YNNKEL (reference sequence). CDR3 length: 16 amino acids. The CDR3 region has the DNA TGTGCCAGCAGCCAAGATGGGGGGGGAACCTACAATGAGCAGTTCTTC. Amino acid sequence: CASSQDGGGTYNEQFF.

This rearrangement joins TRBV6-1 to TRBJ2-3, with D unresolved. Trimming removed 5 bases at V and 5 bases at J, with 11 bases between. Germline loops: CDR1 MNHNS, CDR2 SASEGT. This CDR3 has 13 amino acids. This chain's CDR3 is CASSSLWEDTQYF. The DNA for the CDR3 is TGTGCCAGCAGTTCCCTGTGGGAAGATACGCAGTATTTT.

The chain has TRBV20-1 and TRBJ2-7; 7 positions agree with TRBD1. CDR1 is DFQATT, CDR2 SNEGSKA, per germline (reference sequence). This CDR3 is built from 14 residues. J lost 3 bases, V lost 1 base, and 6 bases had no gene match. DNA of the CDR3: TGCAGTGCTAGAGGACAGGGAATTTTCTACGAGCAGTACTTC. Protein sequence: CSARGQGIFYEQYF.

V gene TRBV5-6 combines with J gene TRBJ1-1; D is possibly TRBD1 (5 bases). CDR1 and CDR2 from the germline V gene are SGHDT and YYEEEE. The CDR3 is made up of 13 amino acids. V gave up 5 bases and J gave up 1 base, with 9 bases separating them. CDR3 sequence (DNA): TGTGCCAGCAGGCGTGACAGGAACACTGAAGCTTTCTTT. The encoded protein is CASRRDRNTEAFF.

This clonotype came up a few times. The chain recombines TRBV12-3 or TRBV12-4 with TRBJ2-7; 8 bases agree with TRBD1. CDR3 size: 14 residues. V trimming: 2 bases; J trimming: 6 bases; junction bases outside the gene matches: 6. The CDR3 DNA reads TGTGCCAGCAGTTTATTCCCAGGGGGCGGCGAGCAGTACTTC. This gives the protein CASSLFPGGGEQYF.